This TCR beta chain appears in the sequencing data of a study of memory CD4+ T cells and cytomegalovirus serostatus (dated by TCRdb to between 2019 and 2020). In the study overall: The cohort included roughly 35 healthy adults from Belgium, of whom 9 were CMV seropositive and 24 were CMV seronegative. To replicate a published TCR-based CMV serostatus classifier, the study sequenced CD4+ memory TCRbeta repertoires from a Belgian cohort whose cytomegalovirus serostatus was known.

Points the paper makes about the study in general: For predicting CMV serostatus, the median bootstrapped AUC was approximately 0.95 using the original framework and roughly 0.91 using a US-trained random forest. On the Belgian cohort, the classifier based on the original framework reached a median bootstrapped AUC of approximately 0.95, with a 95% CI of 0.76-1.00. Results were interpreted as suggesting that the CMV-associated TCR signature is largely present in the CD4+ memory repertoire. Among the 160 or so previously reported CMV-associated TCRbeta sequences, 67 showed up in the CD4+ memory repertoires, with each one found in between one and five individuals. Unlike the original study, which covered naive and memory CD4+ and CD8+ populations, the Belgian study sequenced only CD4+CD45RO+ memory cells.

A note on this clone: The target of this receptor is not known. No much larger clone is present one base from it, and per-base qualities are unavailable.

A FACSAria II was used to sort memory CD4+ T cells, defined as single viable CD3+CD4+CD8-CD45RO+ cells. To determine CMV serostatus, a Roche Elecsys assay was used that detects serum IgG against CMV pp150, pp28, p38 and p52. After thawing, total CD4+ T cells were enriched by positive selection with CD4 magnetic microbeads. The samples came from a separate study whose specific focus was interrogating the CD4+ T cell memory repertoire. Following standard operating procedures, peripheral blood mononuclear cells were isolated and cryopreserved, while serum was kept at -80 degrees C. Staining used CD3-PerCP (BW264/56), CD4-APC (RPA-T4), CD45RO-PE (UCHT1) and CD8-Pacific Orange (3B5) antibodies, with Sytox blue excluding non-viable cells. The Quick-DNA Microprep Kit was used to extract genomic DNA from the sorted cells. Amplification of TCRbeta DNA was done with the immunoSEQ hsTCRbeta kit, following the protocol from the manufacturer. TCRbeta libraries were sequenced on an Illumina MiSeq instrument. On the study's bioinformatics: Following removal of out-of-frame sequences, 2.4 million or so distinct TCRbeta sequences were retained, with an average of approximately 69,000 per individual. Each individual was scored according to the count of some 160 previously reported CMV-associated TCRbeta sequences and the total productive distinct TCRbeta count. A beta-binomial model was reimplemented in Python, and random forests from scikit-learn, run with default parameters, were trained on data from the US cohort. Classifier performance on the Belgian cohort was summarized as median AUC with percentile confidence intervals over 10,000 bootstrap iterations. TCRdb took over this immuneACCESS table, retaining in-frame rearrangements with V and J assigned. Such tables are incomplete; in checked studies, under half of the missing clones stem from an unresolved V gene, and the remainder is unexplained. V and J calls and clone size are given by that table; D and trimming were obtained from the DNA. Across this sample there are under 55,000 clones, with around 77% seen only once. The top ten constitute 1.6% of the sample.

In the germline V gene, CDR1 corresponds to SGHVS and CDR2 to FQNEAQ. V is shortened by 5 bases, J by 0 bases, and the region joining them spans 23 bases. There are 19 amino acids in the CDR3, from cysteine to phenylalanine inclusive. Solely the CDR3 DNA is kept, with 57 bases framed from the first base. Sample: memory CD4+ T cells from blood. This clonotype originated in an adult in good health and CMV-seronegative. The rearrangement combines TRBV7-8 with TRBJ1-3; perhaps TRBD1 is the D gene, with 6 bases matching. The nucleotides are TGTGCCAGCAGCCGTCTGGGGGTGTCAAGGGGGTACTCTGGAAACACCATATATTTT. Protein translation: CASSRLGVSRGYSGNTIYF.